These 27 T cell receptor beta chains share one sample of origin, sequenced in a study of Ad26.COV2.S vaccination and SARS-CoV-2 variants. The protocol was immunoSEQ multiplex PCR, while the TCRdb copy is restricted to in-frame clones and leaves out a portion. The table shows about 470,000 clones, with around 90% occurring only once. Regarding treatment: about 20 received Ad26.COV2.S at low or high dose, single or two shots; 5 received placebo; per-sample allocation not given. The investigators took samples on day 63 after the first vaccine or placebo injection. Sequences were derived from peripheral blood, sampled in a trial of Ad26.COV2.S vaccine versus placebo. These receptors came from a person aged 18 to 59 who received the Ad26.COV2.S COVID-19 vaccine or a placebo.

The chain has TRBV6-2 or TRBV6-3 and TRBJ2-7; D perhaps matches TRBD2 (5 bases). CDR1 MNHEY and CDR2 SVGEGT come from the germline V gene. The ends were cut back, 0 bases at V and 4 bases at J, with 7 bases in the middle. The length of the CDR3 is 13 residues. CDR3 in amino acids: CASSYSRAYEQYF. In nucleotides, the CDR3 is TGTGCCAGCAGTTACTCGCGGGCGTACGAGCAGTACTTC.

The chain's CDR3 is CASSSQGVGTQYF. The CDR3 nucleotides are TGTGCCAGCAGCTCCCAGGGCGTAGGGACCCAGTACTTC. The chain uses TRBV7-9 and TRBJ2-5; a weak D match, TRBD1 (5 bases). The CDR3 has 13 residues. Germline loops: CDR1 SEHNR, CDR2 FQNEAQ (reference sequence). V was cut by 4 bases and J by 7 bases, with 13 bases left in between. Together with reference TRBV7-9 and TRBJ2-5, the CDR3 gives the full variable domain: DTGVSQNPRHKITKRGQNVTFRCDPISEHNRLYWYRQTLGQGPEFLTYFQNEAQLEKSRLLSDRFSAERPKGSFSTLEIQRTEQGDSAMYLCASSSQGVGTQYFGPGTRLLVL.

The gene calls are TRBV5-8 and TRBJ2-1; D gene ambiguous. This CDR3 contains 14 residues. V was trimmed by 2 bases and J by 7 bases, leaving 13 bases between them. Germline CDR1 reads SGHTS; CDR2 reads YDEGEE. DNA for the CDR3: TGTGCCAGCAGCTTAGCCGACACGAGGAATGAGCAGTTCTTC. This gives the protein CASSLADTRNEQFF.

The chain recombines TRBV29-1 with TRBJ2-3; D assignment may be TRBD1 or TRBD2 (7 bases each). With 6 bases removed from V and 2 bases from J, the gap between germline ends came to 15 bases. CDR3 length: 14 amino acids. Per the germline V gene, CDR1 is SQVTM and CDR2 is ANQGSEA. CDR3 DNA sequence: TGCAGCGTCCCCAGGGGGGGGACCACAGATACGCAGTATTTT. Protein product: CSVPRGGTTDTQYF.

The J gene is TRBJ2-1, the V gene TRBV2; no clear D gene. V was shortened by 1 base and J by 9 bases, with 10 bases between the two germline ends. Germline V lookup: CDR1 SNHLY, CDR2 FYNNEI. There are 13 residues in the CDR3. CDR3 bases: TGTGCCAGCAGTGAAGACGGTATTGGTGAGCAGTTCTTC. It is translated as CASSEDGIGEQFF.

CDR3 loop: CATSDTGTEYEQYF. The CDR3 region has the DNA TGTGCCACCAGTGACACCGGGACAGAGTACGAGCAGTACTTC. V gene TRBV24-1 combines with J gene TRBJ2-7, with 7 bases matching TRBD1. Germline trimming cut 4 bases from V and 4 bases from J; bases unmatched to any gene: 6. Germline assignment: CDR1 KGHDR and CDR2 SFDVKD. The CDR3 totals 14 residues.

The CDR3, as DNA: TGCGCCAGCAGCCAAGGGGGTCGTGGGGGGAGGGCCGATGAGCAGTTCTTC. Its protein product is CASSQGGRGGRADEQFF. The chain employs TRBV4-3 and TRBJ2-1; TRBD2 matches 7 bases. CDR3 length: 17 amino acids. The V gene's germline CDR1 is LGHNA and CDR2 YSLEER. Unmatched junction bases numbered 14, after V lost 1 base and J lost 8 bases.

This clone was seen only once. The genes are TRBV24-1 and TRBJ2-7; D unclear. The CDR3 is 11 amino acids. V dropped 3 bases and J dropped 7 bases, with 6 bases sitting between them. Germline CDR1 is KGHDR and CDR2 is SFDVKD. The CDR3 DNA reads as TGTGCCACCAGTGATGCCTCTGAGCAGTACTTC. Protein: CATSDASEQYF.

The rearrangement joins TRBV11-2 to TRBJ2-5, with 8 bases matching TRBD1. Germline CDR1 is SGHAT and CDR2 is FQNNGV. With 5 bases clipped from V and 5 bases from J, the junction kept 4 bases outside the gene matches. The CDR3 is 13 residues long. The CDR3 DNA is TGTGCCAGCAGCCAGGACAGGGCTGAGACCCAGTACTTC. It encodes CASSQDRAETQYF.

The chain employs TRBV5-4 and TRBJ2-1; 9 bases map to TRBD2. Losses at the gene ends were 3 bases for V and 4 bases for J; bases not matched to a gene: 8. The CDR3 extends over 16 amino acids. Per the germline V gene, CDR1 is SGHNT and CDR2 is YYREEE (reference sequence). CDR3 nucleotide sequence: TGTGCCAGCAGCTCCAAGACTAGCGGAGAATACAATGAGCAGTTCTTC. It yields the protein CASSSKTSGEYNEQFF. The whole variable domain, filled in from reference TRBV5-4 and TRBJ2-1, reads ETGVTQSPTHLIKTRGQQVTLRCSSQSGHNTVSWYQQALGQGPQFIFQYYREEENGRGNFPPRFSGLQFPNYSSELNVNALELDDSALYLCASSSKTSGEYNEQFFGPGTRLTVL.

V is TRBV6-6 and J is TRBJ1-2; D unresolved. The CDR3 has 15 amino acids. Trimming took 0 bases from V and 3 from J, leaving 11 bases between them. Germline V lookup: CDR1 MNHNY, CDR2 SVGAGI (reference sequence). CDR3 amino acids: CASSYSLGPDYGYTF. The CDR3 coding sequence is TGTGCCAGCAGTTACTCGCTGGGCCCAGACTATGGCTACACCTTC.

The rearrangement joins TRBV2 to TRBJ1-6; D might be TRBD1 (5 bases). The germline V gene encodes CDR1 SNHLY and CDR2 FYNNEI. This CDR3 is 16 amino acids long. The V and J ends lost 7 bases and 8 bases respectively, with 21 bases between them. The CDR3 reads CASNLHGAVSYSPLHF. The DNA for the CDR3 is TGTGCCAGCAACCTTCACGGGGCAGTTTCGTATTCACCCCTCCACTTT.

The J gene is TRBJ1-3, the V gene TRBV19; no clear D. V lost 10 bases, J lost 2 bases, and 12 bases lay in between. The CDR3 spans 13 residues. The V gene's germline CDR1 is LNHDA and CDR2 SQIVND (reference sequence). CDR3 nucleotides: TGTGCCACCCGAAGGGTGGCTGGAAACACCATATATTTT. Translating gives CATRRVAGNTIYF.

The CDR3 is CATDRGAYYEQYF. CDR3 coding DNA: TGTGCCACTGACAGGGGCGCTTATTACGAGCAGTACTTC. The gene calls are TRBV28 and TRBJ2-7; 8 nucleotides match TRBD1. The germline V gene encodes CDR1 MDHEN and CDR2 SYDVKM. The V segment lost 10 bases and the J segment 4 bases; nucleotides outside the gene matches: 9. CDR3 length: 13 amino acids.

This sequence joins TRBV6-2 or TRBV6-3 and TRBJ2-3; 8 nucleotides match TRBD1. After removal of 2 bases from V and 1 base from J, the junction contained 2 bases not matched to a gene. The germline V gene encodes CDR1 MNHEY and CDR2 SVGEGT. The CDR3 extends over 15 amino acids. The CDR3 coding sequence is TGTGCCAGCAGTTACGGGGGACAGGGCACAGATACGCAGTATTTT. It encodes CASSYGGQGTDTQYF.

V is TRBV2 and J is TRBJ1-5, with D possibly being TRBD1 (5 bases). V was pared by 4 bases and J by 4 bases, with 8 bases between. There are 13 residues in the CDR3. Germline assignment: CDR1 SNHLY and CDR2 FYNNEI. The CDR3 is CASSVSGNQPQHF. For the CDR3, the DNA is TGTGCCAGCAGTGTGTCAGGGAATCAGCCCCAGCATTTT. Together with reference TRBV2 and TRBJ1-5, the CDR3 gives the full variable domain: EPEVTQTPSHQVTQMGQEVILRCVPISNHLYFYWYRQILGQKVEFLVSFYNNEISEKSEIFDDQFSVERPDGSNFTLKIRSTKLEDSAMYFCASSVSGNQPQHFGDGTRLSIL.

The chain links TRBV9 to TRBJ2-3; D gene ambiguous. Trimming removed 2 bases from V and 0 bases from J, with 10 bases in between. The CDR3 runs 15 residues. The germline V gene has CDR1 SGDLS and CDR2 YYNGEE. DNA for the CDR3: TGTGCCAGCAGCGTTTTACAGTCTAGCACAGATACGCAGTATTTT. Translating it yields CASSVLQSSTDTQYF.

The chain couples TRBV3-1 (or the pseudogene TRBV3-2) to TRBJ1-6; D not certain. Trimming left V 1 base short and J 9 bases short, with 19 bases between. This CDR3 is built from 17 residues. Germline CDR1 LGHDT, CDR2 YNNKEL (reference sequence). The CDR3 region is CASSQGHTTSLGSPLHF. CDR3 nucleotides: TGTGCCAGCAGCCAAGGCCATACTACGTCGCTAGGTTCACCCCTCCACTTT.

CDR3 nucleotides: TGTGCCAGCAGGGCGCGGTATTACGAGCAGTACTTC. The encoded protein is CASRARYYEQYF. V gene TRBV12-3 or TRBV12-4 combines with J gene TRBJ2-7; D remains unclear. Trimming pared 6 bases from V and 4 bases from J, leaving 10 bases between. The length of the CDR3 is 12 residues.

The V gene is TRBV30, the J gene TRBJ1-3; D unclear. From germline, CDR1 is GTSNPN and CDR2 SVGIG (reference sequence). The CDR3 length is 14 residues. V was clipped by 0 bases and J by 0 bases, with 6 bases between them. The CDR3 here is CAWSVDNSGNTIYF. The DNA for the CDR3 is TGTGCCTGGAGTGTAGACAACTCTGGAAACACCATATATTTT.

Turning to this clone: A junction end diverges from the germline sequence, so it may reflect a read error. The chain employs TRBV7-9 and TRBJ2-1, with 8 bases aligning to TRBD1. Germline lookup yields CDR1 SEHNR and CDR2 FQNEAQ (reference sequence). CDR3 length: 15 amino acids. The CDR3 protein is CASSYLRQGNNELFF. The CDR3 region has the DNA TGTGCCAGCAGCTATCTACGACAGGGGAACAATGAGCTGTTCTTC.

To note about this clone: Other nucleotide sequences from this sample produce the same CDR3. The CDR3 nucleotides are TGTGCCAGCAGTCTCGGGGGGGGAGAGACCCAGTACTTC. Amino acids: CASSLGGGETQYF. The J gene is TRBJ2-5, the V gene TRBV28; 8 bases are shared with TRBD2. Germline V gene lookup returns CDR1 MDHEN and CDR2 SYDVKM. J was trimmed by 4 bases and V by 5 bases; bases with no gene match: 3. The CDR3 extends over 13 amino acids.

CDR3 protein: CASSSTRGTPRGYTF. In DNA form, the CDR3 reads TGCGCCAGCAGCTCCACCCGGGGGACTCCCCGTGGCTACACCTTC. The V call is TRBV5-1, the J call TRBJ1-2, with D possibly TRBD1 on 5 matching bases. V was trimmed by 3 bases and J by 7 bases, leaving 19 bases between them. The germline V gene encodes CDR1 SGHRS and CDR2 YFSETQ. CDR3 length: 15 residues.

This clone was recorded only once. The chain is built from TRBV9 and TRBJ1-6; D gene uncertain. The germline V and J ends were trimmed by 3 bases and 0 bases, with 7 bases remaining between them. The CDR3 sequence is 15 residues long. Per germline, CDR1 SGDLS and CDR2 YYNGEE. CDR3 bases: TGTGCCAGCAGCGGTGATAGCTCCTATAATTCACCCCTCCACTTT. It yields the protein CASSGDSSYNSPLHF.

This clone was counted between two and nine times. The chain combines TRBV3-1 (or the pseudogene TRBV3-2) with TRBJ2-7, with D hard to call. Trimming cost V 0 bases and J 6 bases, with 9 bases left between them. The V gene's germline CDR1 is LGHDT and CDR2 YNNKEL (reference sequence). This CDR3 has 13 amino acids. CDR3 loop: CASSQEPQREQYF. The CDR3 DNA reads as TGTGCCAGCAGCCAAGAACCCCAGCGCGAGCAGTACTTC.

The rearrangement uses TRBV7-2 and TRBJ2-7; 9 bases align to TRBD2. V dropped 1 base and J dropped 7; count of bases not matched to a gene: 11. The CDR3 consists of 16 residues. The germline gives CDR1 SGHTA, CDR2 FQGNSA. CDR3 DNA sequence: TGTGCCAGCAGCTTAGTACCTAGCGGGGCCCCGGGGGAGCAGTACTTC. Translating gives CASSLVPSGAPGEQYF.

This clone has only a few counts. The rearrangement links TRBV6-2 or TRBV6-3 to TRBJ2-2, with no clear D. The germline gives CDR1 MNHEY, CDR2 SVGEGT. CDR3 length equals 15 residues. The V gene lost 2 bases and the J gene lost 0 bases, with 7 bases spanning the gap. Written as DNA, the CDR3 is TGTGCCAGCAGTTACGGCAGAACGAACACCGGGGAGCTGTTTTTT. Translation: CASSYGRTNTGELFF.